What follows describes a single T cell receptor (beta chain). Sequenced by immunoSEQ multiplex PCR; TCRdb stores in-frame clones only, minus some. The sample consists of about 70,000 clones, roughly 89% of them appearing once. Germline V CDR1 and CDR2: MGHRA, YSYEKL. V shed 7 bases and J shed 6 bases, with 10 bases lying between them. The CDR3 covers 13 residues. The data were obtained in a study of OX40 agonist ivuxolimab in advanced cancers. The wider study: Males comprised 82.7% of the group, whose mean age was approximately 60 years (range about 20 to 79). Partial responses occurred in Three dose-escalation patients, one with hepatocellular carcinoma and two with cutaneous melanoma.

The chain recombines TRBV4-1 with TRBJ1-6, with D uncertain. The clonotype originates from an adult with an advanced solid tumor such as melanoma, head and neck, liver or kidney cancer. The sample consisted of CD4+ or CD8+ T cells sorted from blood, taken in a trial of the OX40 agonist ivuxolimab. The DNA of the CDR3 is TGCGCCAGCACTAGGGTTGGTAATTCACCCCTCCACTTT. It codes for CASTRVGNSPLHF.